This T cell receptor beta chain emerged from a study of shared clonotypes between healthy human individuals. Deletions cut 2 bases from V and 6 bases from J, with 14 bases between. The CDR3 is made up of 14 amino acids. Germline V gene data show CDR1 as SEHNR and CDR2 as FQNEAQ (reference sequence). Some clones are missing from TCRdb's copy, which holds only in-frame ones; the method was immunoSEQ multiplex PCR. The sample yields around 750,000 clones, about 74% seen once. Regarding the study as a whole: Sorted-subset samples were not fully sequenced, rarefaction indicated. Blood was the sole source, and tissue repertoires probably differ. Estimated richness values were generally larger in naive subsets than in memory subsets.

Worth noting for this clone: Antigen specificity is unknown.

Division of CD4+ cells produced a CD45RA+ naive subset and a CD45RA-negative memory subset. The V gene is TRBV7-9, the J gene TRBJ2-7; D gene unclear. This TCR came from a woman aged 25 to 45 in good health. Sample: memory CD4+ T cells sorted from blood. Subset here: CD45RA-negative fraction. The CDR3 DNA reads TGTGCCAGCAGCTTAACCCGGGCGCCGCGCGAGCAGTACTTC. Translating it yields CASSLTRAPREQYF.